These T cell receptor beta chains were read from a single sample in a study of memory CD4+ T cells and cytomegalovirus serostatus. Only in-frame clones appear in the TCRdb table, and some are missing; sequencing was by immunoSEQ multiplex PCR. The sample carries about 57,000 clones, 70% to 80% recorded once. Sequences were obtained from memory CD4+ T cells from blood. All receptors come from an adult in good health and CMV-seronegative. Both conserved end residues are part of each CDR3. The D gene is left open where the match is weak. Only some rows state a clone size, as once, few, many or a class for expanded clones.

j_call,d_call,v_call,clone_size,cdr3_aa,cdr3_nt
TRBJ1-5,TRBD1,TRBV6-1,NA,CASSPEGQGYQPQHF,TGTGCCAGCAGCCCAGAGGGACAGGGATACCAGCCCCAGCATTTT
TRBJ2-3,TRBD2,TRBV2,NA,CASSGTSGGTDTQYF,TGTGCCAGCAGTGGGACTAGCGGGGGCACAGATACGCAGTATTTT
TRBJ1-1,NA,TRBV5-1,NA,CASSLAGPKKNTEAFF,TGCGCCAGCAGCTTGGCAGGGCCTAAGAAGAACACTGAAGCTTTCTTT
TRBJ2-1,NA,TRBV11-1,NA,CASSSDWMTVNEQFF,TGTGCCAGCAGCTCAGACTGGATGACCGTCAATGAGCAGTTCTTC
TRBJ1-6,NA,TRBV5-1,NA,CASSLEGGNNSPLHF,TGCGCCAGCAGCTTGGAAGGGGGTAATAATTCACCCCTCCACTTT
TRBJ2-7,NA,TRBV20-1,NA,CSAKQYYEQYF,TGCAGTGCGAAGCAGTACTACGAGCAGTACTTC
TRBJ1-6,NA,TRBV5-1,few,CASSFRVDSPLHF,TGCGCCAGCAGCTTCAGGGTGGATTCACCCCTCCACTTT
TRBJ1-6,TRBD1,TRBV15,NA,CATSQGQTNSPLHF,TGTGCCACCAGTCAGGGACAGACCAATTCACCCCTCCACTTT
TRBJ2-4,NA,TRBV28,NA,CASLSGLAKNIQYF,TGTGCCAGTCTCTCGGGACTAGCCAAAAACATTCAGTACTTC
TRBJ1-1,NA,TRBV7-9,NA,CASSLEGVVILNTEAFF,TGTGCCAGCAGCTTAGAGGGGGTTGTGATTTTGAACACTGAAGCTTTCTTT
TRBJ2-3,NA,TRBV5-6,NA,CASSLVLEKGPDTQYF,TGTGCCAGCAGCTTGGTGCTAGAAAAAGGGCCAGATACGCAGTATTTT
TRBJ1-4,NA,TRBV7-9,NA,CASSLGEKANEKLFF,TGTGCCAGCAGCTTGGGTGAGAAAGCTAATGAAAAACTGTTTTTT
TRBJ1-1,TRBD1,TRBV29-1,NA,CSGNRGTEAFF,TGCAGCGGGAACAGGGGCACTGAAGCTTTCTTT
TRBJ2-1,TRBD2,TRBV20-1,once,CSAPLLAEQFF,TGCAGTGCTCCGTTACTAGCGGAGCAGTTCTTC
TRBJ2-7,NA,TRBV29-1,NA,CSVGSPRSYEQYF,TGCAGCGTTGGCAGCCCACGGAGTTACGAGCAGTACTTC
TRBJ2-2,NA,TRBV27,NA,CASSRGTERELFF,TGTGCCAGCAGCCGCGGGACTGAGCGGGAGCTGTTTTTT
TRBJ1-6,NA,TRBV14,NA,CASSQDQRAYNSPLHF,TGTGCCAGCAGCCAAGATCAGAGGGCCTATAATTCACCCCTCCACTTT
TRBJ1-1,TRBD1,TRBV5-5,NA,CASSARQGGAEAFF,TGTGCCAGCAGCGCCCGACAGGGCGGGGCTGAAGCTTTCTTT
TRBJ1-2,TRBD1,TRBV4-1,few,CASSQVGDRGRSYTF,TGCGCCAGCAGCCAAGTGGGGGACAGGGGGCGTAGCTACACCTTC
TRBJ1-3,NA,TRBV10-3,NA,CANGRESSGNTIYF,TGTGCCAACGGACGGGAAAGCTCTGGAAACACCATATATTTT
TRBJ1-4,TRBD1,TRBV5-1,NA,CASSGGTGMLEKLFF,TGCGCCAGCAGCGGCGGGACAGGGATGTTAGAAAAACTGTTTTTT
TRBJ1-3,NA,TRBV30,NA,CAWSVNLGGAGNTIYF,TGTGCCTGGAGTGTAAACCTAGGGGGGGCTGGAAACACCATATATTTT
TRBJ2-6,NA,TRBV10-3,NA,CATRGADISGANVLTF,TGTGCCACCCGGGGGGCAGACATCTCTGGGGCCAACGTCCTGACTTTC
TRBJ2-6,NA,TRBV5-1,NA,CASRLQGSGANVLTF,TGCGCCAGCCGATTGCAGGGTTCCGGGGCCAACGTCCTGACTTTC